This entry lists 3 T cell receptor beta chains sequenced from one sample in a study of PD-1 blockade in classical Hodgkin lymphoma (TCRdb year 2020). The library came from the immunoSEQ multiplex PCR assay. In its TCRdb copy, this immuneACCESS table keeps in-frame sequences only and misses some clones. Where compared with another copy, unresolved V genes explain less than half of these, and the others have no known cause. The sample profile shows 31,000 or so clones; around 84% of them were found once. Approximately 0.8% of the sample belongs to the ten largest clones. Explained via the paper, the time point label denotes: cycle 4 day 1 (C4D1), after more than five weeks of nivolumab. All trial patients had relapsed after autologous stem cell transplantation, with cohorts A, B and C differing in prior brentuximab vedotin exposure. Using a Miltenyi CD4+ T cell isolation kit, CD4+ T cells were purified from thawed PBMCs through magnetic negative selection.

This specimen was CD4+ T cells from blood, taken before the fourth cycle of nivolumab. These receptors were obtained from a human donor with classical Hodgkin lymphoma.

The gene calls are TRBV7-9 and TRBJ2-3, with D unresolved. This CDR3 region has 12 residues. From germline, CDR1 is SEHNR and CDR2 FQNEAQ (reference sequence). The V gene lost 5 bases and the J gene lost 4 bases, with 7 bases spanning the gap. The CDR3: CASSPGSDTQYF. In DNA, the CDR3 is TGTGCCAGCAGCCCCGGGTCAGATACGCAGTATTTT.

CDR3 protein: CSARGPGAQYF. CDR3 sequence (DNA): TGCAGTGCTAGAGGACCCGGGGCGCAGTACTTC. The chain links TRBV20-1 to TRBJ2-7; D is tentatively TRBD1 or TRBD2 (5 bases each). V was cut by 1 base and J by 9 bases, with 10 bases left in between. Germline CDR1 and CDR2: DFQATT and SNEGSKA (reference sequence). The CDR3 covers 11 residues.

The chain couples TRBV30 to TRBJ1-6, with 8 bases lining up with TRBD1. Germline lookup yields CDR1 GTSNPN and CDR2 SVGIG (reference sequence). The CDR3 extends over 15 amino acids. The trim removed 3 bases at V and 5 bases at J, leaving 6 bases unmatched. The CDR3 nucleotides are TGTGCCTGGAGGAGGACAGGGAGGGATAATTCACCCCTCCACTTT. This codes for CAWRRTGRDNSPLHF.